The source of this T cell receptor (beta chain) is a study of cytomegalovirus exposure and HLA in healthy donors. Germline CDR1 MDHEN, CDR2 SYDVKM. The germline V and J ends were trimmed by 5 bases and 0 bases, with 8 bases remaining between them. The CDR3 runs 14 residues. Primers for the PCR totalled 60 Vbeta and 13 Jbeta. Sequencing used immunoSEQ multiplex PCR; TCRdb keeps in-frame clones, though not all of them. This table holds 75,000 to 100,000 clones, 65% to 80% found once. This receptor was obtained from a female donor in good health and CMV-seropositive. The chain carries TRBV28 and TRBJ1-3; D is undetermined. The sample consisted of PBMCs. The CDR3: CASSTRFSGNTIYF. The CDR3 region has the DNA TGTGCCAGCAGTACCAGGTTCTCTGGAAACACCATATATTTT.